A single sample is the source of the 22 T cell receptor beta chains below, sequenced in a study of shared clonotypes between healthy human individuals. Terminally differentiated effector memory CD45RA+ cells were excluded by CCR7 positive selection of CD45RO-negative cells. Profiled with immunoSEQ multiplex PCR; TCRdb holds only in-frame clones, not every one. The table lists about 2.1 million clones, roughly 95% of them singletons. Sequenced: naive CD8+ T cells from PBMCs. Source of these receptors: a man aged 18 to 29 in good health. Some clones in this sample may be carry-over from other donors' samples.

J is TRBJ2-1 and V is TRBV7-9; 9 nucleotides line up with TRBD2. The V gene's germline CDR1 is SEHNR and CDR2 FQNEAQ (reference sequence). J was trimmed by 0 bases and V by 6 bases; bases with no gene match: 6. This CDR3 region has 16 residues. CDR3 coding DNA: TGTGCCAGCAGACCCGCTAGCGGGATCTCCTACAATGAGCAGTTCTTC. Protein sequence: CASRPASGISYNEQFF.

The chain is built from TRBV9 and TRBJ1-2, with 9 bases aligning to TRBD1. CDR3 length: 14 amino acids. The germline V gene has CDR1 SGDLS and CDR2 YYNGEE. V gave up 4 bases and J gave up 4 bases; unmatched junction bases: 5. CDR3 residues: CASSLTGGAYGYTF. The DNA for the CDR3 is TGTGCCAGCAGCCTTACAGGGGGCGCCTATGGCTACACCTTC.

A remark on this clone: The identical CDR3 is also encoded by other nucleotide sequences in the sample. The chain recombines TRBV4-3 with TRBJ1-2, with D hard to call. Germline CDR1 and CDR2: LGHNA and YSLEER. Trimming cost V 0 bases and J 2 bases, with 10 bases left between them. The CDR3 spans 15 residues. In DNA, the CDR3 is TGCGCCAGCAGCCAAGATCGGGAGACCAACTATGGCTACACCTTC. Translating gives CASSQDRETNYGYTF.

The CDR3 sequence: CASSLRSDRDGYTF. For the CDR3, the DNA is TGCGCCAGCAGCTTGCGGTCGGACCGGGATGGCTACACCTTC. The chain carries TRBV5-1 and TRBJ1-2; no clear D. The CDR3 consists of 14 residues. The germline CDR1 and CDR2 sequences are SGHRS and YFSETQ. The V end lost 1 base, the J end lost 6 bases, and 13 bases lay between the germline ends.

The chain carries TRBV7-9 and TRBJ2-1; 9 bases are shared with TRBD2. Germline V gene lookup returns CDR1 SEHNR and CDR2 FQNEAQ (reference sequence). The CDR3 length is 18 residues. With 3 bases clipped from V and 6 bases from J, the junction kept 15 bases outside the gene matches. DNA for the CDR3: TGTGCCAGCAGCTTCCCCGAGTTTAGGCGGGAGGGCCCCAATGAGCAGTTCTTC. This translates into CASSFPEFRREGPNEQFF.

The chain couples TRBV5-6 to TRBJ1-2; no firm D call. Per the germline V gene, CDR1 is SGHDT and CDR2 is YYEEEE. This CDR3 comprises 16 residues. Trimming took off 4 bases at V and 4 bases at J, with 20 bases between the two ends. Here the CDR3 DNA reads TGTGCCAGCAGCGCCCCCCCGGGCAGCTTATTCTATGGCTACACCTTC. Translation gives CASSAPPGSLFYGYTF.

V and J are TRBV7-2 and TRBJ2-6; D call uncertain. Deletions cut 5 bases from V and 0 bases from J, with 17 bases between. From germline, CDR1 is SGHTA and CDR2 FQGNSA. The CDR3 has 18 amino acids. CDR3: CASSPSLGTISGANVLTF. CDR3 nucleotide sequence: TGTGCCAGCAGCCCAAGCCTGGGTACAATCTCTGGGGCCAACGTCCTGACTTTC.

V gene TRBV29-1 combines with J gene TRBJ2-7; 10 bases fit TRBD2. Losses at the gene ends were 1 base for V and 3 bases for J; bases not matched to a gene: 12. The germline CDR1 and CDR2 sequences are SQVTM and ANQGSEA. This CDR3 is 17 amino acids long. The CDR3 coding sequence is TGCAGCGTTGAAGCCTCGGGAGCGGGAGGGCCTTTCTACGAGCAGTACTTC. Translating it yields CSVEASGAGGPFYEQYF.

This sequence joins TRBV29-1 and TRBJ2-3; D might be TRBD2 (5 bases). Germline CDR1 is SQVTM and CDR2 is ANQGSEA. Trimming pared 5 bases from V and 1 base from J, leaving 10 bases between. The CDR3 sequence is 13 residues long. This chain's CDR3 is CSVRRSGTDTQYF. CDR3 coding DNA: TGCAGCGTTAGGAGGTCCGGCACAGATACGCAGTATTTT.

This sequence joins TRBV28 and TRBJ1-5; 8 bases map to TRBD1. Unmatched junction bases numbered 12, after V lost 4 bases and J lost 1 base. From germline, CDR1 is MDHEN and CDR2 SYDVKM. This CDR3 region has 18 residues. As DNA, the CDR3 is TGTGCCAGCAGTTCTCCGACAGGGGCAGTGGACAGCAATCAGCCCCAGCATTTT. Translating it yields CASSSPTGAVDSNQPQHF.

Points on this clone: The same CDR3 also results from other DNA sequences found in this sample. The chain recombines TRBV7-9 with TRBJ1-1; D remains ambiguous. Trimming took off 3 bases at V and 6 bases at J, with 2 bases between the two ends. Germline V gene sequence: CDR1 SEHNR, CDR2 FQNEAQ (reference sequence). The CDR3 totals 10 residues. This chain's CDR3 is CASSFAEAFF. The CDR3 DNA is TGTGCCAGCAGCTTTGCTGAAGCTTTCTTT. Filled out from reference TRBV7-9 and TRBJ1-1, the complete variable domain reads DTGVSQNPRHKITKRGQNVTFRCDPISEHNRLYWYRQTLGQGPEFLTYFQNEAQLEKSRLLSDRFSAERPKGSFSTLEIQRTEQGDSAMYLCASSFAEAFFGQGTRLTVV.

On this clone itself: Additional DNA sequences in this sample encode the identical CDR3. V usage is TRBV27 and J usage is TRBJ2-1; D unclear. Germline values: CDR1 MNHEY, CDR2 SMNVEV (reference sequence). The V end lost 5 bases, the J end lost 6 bases, and 5 bases lay between the germline ends. CDR3 length: 11 amino acids. In DNA, the CDR3 is TGTGCCAGCAGTAGTGGCAATGAGCAGTTCTTC. Encoded protein: CASSSGNEQFF.

The chain has TRBV7-9 and TRBJ2-6, with D perhaps TRBD2 (6 bases). V was shortened by 5 bases and J by 2 bases, with 16 bases between the two germline ends. The CDR3 runs 17 residues. Germline V gene sequence: CDR1 SEHNR, CDR2 FQNEAQ (reference sequence). In DNA, the CDR3 is TGTGCCAGCAGCCCCTGGGCTAGCGCTCCTGGGGCCAACGTCCTGACTTTC. Translating it yields CASSPWASAPGANVLTF. Full variable domain (missing parts from reference TRBV7-9 and TRBJ2-6): DTGVSQNPRHKITKRGQNVTFRCDPISEHNRLYWYRQTLGQGPEFLTYFQNEAQLEKSRLLSDRFSAERPKGSFSTLEIQRTEQGDSAMYLCASSPWASAPGANVLTFGAGSRLTVL.

The V gene is TRBV29-1, the J gene TRBJ1-1; no firm D call. CDR3 length equals 15 residues. Trimming left V 1 base short and J 4 bases short, with 16 bases between. CDR1 is SQVTM and CDR2 is ANQGSEA in the germline V gene. The CDR3 nucleotides read TGCAGCGTTGAAGGTATTGCCAGTCAGAGCACTGAAGCTTTCTTT. This sequence encodes CSVEGIASQSTEAFF.

This clone was detected only a few times. V and J are TRBV6-5 and TRBJ1-2; a possible D gene is TRBD1 (5 bases). Trimming removed 4 bases from V and 8 bases from J, with 11 bases in between. The CDR3 totals 12 residues. Looked up from germline, CDR1 is MNHEY and CDR2 is SVGAGI. The CDR3 reads CASSSGPDGYTF. The CDR3 nucleotides read TGTGCCAGCAGTTCGGGGCCGGACGGCTACACCTTC.

V usage is TRBV27 and J usage is TRBJ1-1; D may be TRBD1 (5 bases). This CDR3 spans 14 amino acids. V was clipped by 5 bases and J by 10 bases, with 20 bases between them. Germline CDR1 reads MNHEY; CDR2 reads SMNVEV (reference sequence). Here the CDR3 DNA reads TGTGCCAGCAGTCCATACCCCCAGGGCACGGGAGCTTTCTTT. Protein: CASSPYPQGTGAFF.

J is TRBJ2-1 and V is TRBV6-5; unclear D gene. Trimming took 4 bases from V and 10 from J, leaving 11 bases between them. CDR3 length: 12 amino acids. From germline, CDR1 is MNHEY and CDR2 SVGAGI. CDR3 nucleotide sequence: TGTGCCAGCAGTTCCCCCCCCCAGGAGCAGTTCTTC. It codes for CASSSPPQEQFF.

The J gene is TRBJ2-7, the V gene TRBV2; maybe TRBD1 (5 bases). The CDR3 has 16 residues. Germline V gives CDR1 SNHLY, CDR2 FYNNEI. The V end was cut by 6 bases, the J end by 2 bases, with 20 bases between. The CDR3 DNA reads TGTGCCAGCAGGGATTACTCAGGGATGGGCCCCTACGAGCAGTACTTC. As protein: CASRDYSGMGPYEQYF.

This clone was counted a single time. This chain uses TRBV29-1 with TRBJ2-7; no definite D call. The CDR3 sequence is 13 residues long. Trimming left V 1 base short and J 0 bases short, with 7 bases between. The germline V gene encodes CDR1 SQVTM and CDR2 ANQGSEA. This chain's CDR3 is CSVEVASSYEQYF. The CDR3 DNA reads as TGCAGCGTTGAAGTCGCCAGCTCCTACGAGCAGTACTTC.

This chain links TRBV6-5 with TRBJ2-2; D is tentatively TRBD1 or TRBD2 (5 bases each). The CDR3 is 14 amino acids. Trimming took off 1 base at V and 2 bases at J, with 5 bases between the two ends. From germline, CDR1 is MNHEY and CDR2 SVGAGI. CDR3 protein: CASSYWDNTGELFF. The CDR3 DNA follows: TGTGCCAGCAGTTACTGGGACAACACCGGGGAGCTGTTTTTT.

The rearrangement uses TRBV27 and TRBJ1-2; 10 bases align to TRBD1. This CDR3 is 15 amino acids long. Germline CDR1 reads MNHEY; CDR2 reads SMNVEV (reference sequence). V trimming: 7 bases; J trimming: 8 bases; junction bases outside the gene matches: 13. For the CDR3, the DNA is TGTGCCAGCACGCCGATGACAGGGGGCGCTCAGGGCTACACCTTC. Translating it yields CASTPMTGGAQGYTF.

V is TRBV6-5 and J is TRBJ2-4; D call uncertain. The V and J ends lost 2 bases and 13 bases respectively, with 9 bases between them. Germline values: CDR1 MNHEY, CDR2 SVGAGI. CDR3 length: 11 residues. The CDR3 here is CASSYGEEQYF. In nucleotides, the CDR3 is TGTGCCAGCAGTTACGGGGAAGAGCAGTACTTC.